This T cell receptor (beta chain) was captured in a study of T cell clones after liver transplantation. As for the study in general: TCRbeta sequencing after a pre-transplant mixed lymphocyte reaction identified graft-donor-reactive clones, later tracked in post-transplant blood.

TCRdb's table, derived via immunoSEQ multiplex PCR, lists solely in-frame clones and lacks some. This sample has fewer than 85,000 clones, with about 80% found just once. There are 18 residues in the CDR3. Per germline, CDR1 LGHNA and CDR2 YSLEER. V gave up 2 bases and J gave up 3 bases; unmatched junction bases: 8. V is TRBV4-3 and J is TRBJ2-5; 14 nucleotides line up with TRBD2. The source was CD4+ T cells from blood, collected 12 months after liver transplant. The origin of this receptor is a human patient who received a liver transplant. Some T cells may trace back to the graft donor. CDR3 amino acids: CASSQRLAGGPGEETQYF. The CDR3 region has the DNA TGCGCCAGCAGCCAAAGACTAGCGGGAGGGCCGGGTGAAGAGACCCAGTACTTC.